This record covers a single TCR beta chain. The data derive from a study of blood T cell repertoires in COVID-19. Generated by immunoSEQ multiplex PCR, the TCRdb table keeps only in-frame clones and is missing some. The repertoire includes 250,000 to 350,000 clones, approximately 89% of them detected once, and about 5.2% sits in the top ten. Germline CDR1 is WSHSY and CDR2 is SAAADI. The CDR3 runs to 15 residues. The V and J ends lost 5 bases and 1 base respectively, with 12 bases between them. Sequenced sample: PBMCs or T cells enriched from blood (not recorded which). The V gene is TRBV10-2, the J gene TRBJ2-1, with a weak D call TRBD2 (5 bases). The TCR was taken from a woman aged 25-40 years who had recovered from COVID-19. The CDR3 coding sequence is TGCGCCAGCAGTCGGTCCCCGGGGTCCTACAATGAGCAGTTCTTC. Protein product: CASSRSPGSYNEQFF.